Each of the 18 T cell receptor beta chains below was sequenced from the same sample in a study of blood T cell repertoires in COVID-19. Clones were read by immunoSEQ multiplex PCR, and TCRdb kept only the in-frame ones, dropping some. This sample has about 78,000 clones, with roughly 86% found just once. The specimen sequenced was peripheral blood. Receptors originate from a man over 45 with active or convalescent COVID-19.

The rearrangement uses TRBV28 and TRBJ2-7; no clear D gene. The V gene lost 4 bases and the J gene lost 7 bases, with 11 bases spanning the gap. The CDR3 runs to 12 residues. CDR1 and CDR2 from the germline V gene are MDHEN and SYDVKM. The CDR3 reads CASSSSRLEQYF. The CDR3 nucleotides read TGTGCCAGCAGTTCCTCCCGACTGGAGCAGTACTTC.

This clone was seen once. The chain has TRBV10-2 and TRBJ2-5, with D possibly TRBD1 on 6 matching bases. The CDR3 length is 14 residues. The germline V gene encodes CDR1 WSHSY and CDR2 SAAADI. Between the trimmed V and J ends, which lost 5 bases and 5 bases, there was a span of 15 bases. The CDR3 DNA sequence: TGCGCCAGCAGTAATACAGGGATAGGTGAGACCCAGTACTTC. This translates into CASSNTGIGETQYF.

The chain is built from TRBV12-3 or TRBV12-4 and TRBJ2-5, with TRBD1 matching 9 bases. The length of the CDR3 is 13 residues. V lost 8 bases to trimming and J lost 5 bases; unmatched junction nucleotides: 6. Here the CDR3 reads CASGDGQGETQYF. For the CDR3, the DNA is TGTGCCAGCGGAGATGGACAGGGGGAGACCCAGTACTTC.

The chain carries TRBV5-1 and TRBJ1-4; no clear D. Germline V gene data show CDR1 as SGHRS and CDR2 as YFSETQ. This CDR3 has 16 amino acids. Trimming took 0 bases from V and 0 from J, leaving 9 bases between them. CDR3 region: CASSLGQVTTNEKLFF. CDR3 sequence (DNA): TGCGCCAGCAGCTTGGGCCAGGTTACAACTAATGAAAAACTGTTTTTT.

This clone was observed a few times. The V call is TRBV28, the J call TRBJ2-7; 7 bases map to TRBD2. Germline V CDR1 and CDR2: MDHEN, SYDVKM. V lost 10 bases and J lost 1; bases outside the gene matches: 10. The CDR3 extends over 14 amino acids. CDR3 protein: CATLFRRGSYEQYV. DNA of the CDR3: TGTGCCACTCTTTTTCGGCGGGGGTCCTACGAGCAGTACGTC.

The chain joins TRBV5-1 to TRBJ1-2, with 9 bases identical to TRBD1. Germline V gives CDR1 SGHRS, CDR2 YFSETQ. The CDR3 sequence is 13 residues long. J lost 7 bases, V lost 0 bases, and 1 base had no gene match. The chain's CDR3 is CASSLGTGVGYTF. Here the CDR3 DNA reads TGCGCCAGCAGCTTGGGGACAGGGGTTGGCTACACCTTC.

This sequence joins TRBV19 and TRBJ2-1; 9 bases line up with TRBD2. The ends lost 1 base at V and 2 bases at J; junction bases unmatched: 3. The germline CDR1 and CDR2 sequences are LNHDA and SQIVND (reference sequence). CDR3 length: 16 amino acids. The CDR3 sequence: CASSIVGGGAYNEQFF. In nucleotides, the CDR3 is TGTGCCAGTAGTATAGTGGGCGGGGGGGCCTACAATGAGCAGTTCTTC.

The V and J genes are TRBV28 and TRBJ1-2, with unresolved D. This CDR3 is 12 amino acids long. Trimming removed 2 bases at V and 8 bases at J, with 9 bases between. CDR1 is MDHEN and CDR2 is SYDVKM in the germline V gene. DNA of the CDR3: TGTGCCAGCAGTTTAATCACAATGGGCTACACCTTC. Its translation: CASSLITMGYTF.

This rearrangement joins TRBV14 to TRBJ2-3; D unresolved. The CDR3 is 15 amino acids. CDR1 is SGHDN, CDR2 FVKESK, per germline. Trimming took off 1 base at V and 0 bases at J, with 8 bases between the two ends. CDR3 protein: CASSQAPSSTDTQYF. CDR3 bases: TGTGCCAGCAGCCAAGCTCCTTCTAGCACAGATACGCAGTATTTT.

The chain couples TRBV11-2 to TRBJ2-7; D not certain. This CDR3 is 14 amino acids long. Trimming took off 1 base at V and 0 bases at J, with 7 bases between the two ends. From germline, CDR1 is SGHAT and CDR2 FQNNGV. The CDR3 region is CASSLAQLSYEQYF. In DNA form, the CDR3 reads TGTGCCAGCAGCTTAGCCCAACTCTCCTACGAGCAGTACTTC.

V is TRBV24-1 and J is TRBJ1-2; no definite D call. CDR3 size: 11 residues. In germline, CDR1 is KGHDR, CDR2 SFDVKD. V was trimmed by 2 bases and J by 7 bases, leaving 4 bases between them. The chain's CDR3 is CATSDSVGYTF. CDR3 nucleotide sequence: TGTGCCACCAGTGATTCCGTTGGCTACACCTTC.

The CDR3 DNA reads TGTGCCAGCAGCCAAGACCCCCCTCTTAGGTCGGGAGTTCGTCAGCCCCAGCATTTT. Its protein product is CASSQDPPLRSGVRQPQHF. The chain links TRBV3-1 (or the pseudogene TRBV3-2) to TRBJ1-5; D ambiguous. This CDR3 spans 19 amino acids. Germline lookup yields CDR1 LGHDT and CDR2 YNNKEL (reference sequence). V shed 0 bases and J shed 6 bases, with 24 bases lying between them.

The chain joins TRBV2 to TRBJ1-1; D may be TRBD1 (5 bases). Between the trimmed V and J ends, which lost 0 bases and 7 bases, there was a span of 9 bases. The germline V gene has CDR1 SNHLY and CDR2 FYNNEI. The CDR3 extends over 13 amino acids. CDR3 loop: CASSEAITGEAFF. Written as DNA, the CDR3 is TGTGCCAGCAGTGAAGCGATCACAGGTGAAGCTTTCTTT.

A single count supports this clone. The chain uses TRBV7-9 and TRBJ1-4, with unresolved D. This CDR3 is built from 15 residues. Germline CDR1 SEHNR, CDR2 FQNEAQ (reference sequence). V lost 7 bases to trimming and J lost 0 bases, with 12 bases between them. The CDR3 region is CASNRAGATNEKLFF. The CDR3 DNA reads TGTGCCAGCAACCGGGCGGGAGCAACTAATGAAAAACTGTTTTTT.

The rearrangement joins TRBV7-2 to TRBJ2-4, with 8 positions matching TRBD1. V dropped 1 base and J dropped 7; count of bases not matched to a gene: 3. Germline V lookup: CDR1 SGHTA, CDR2 FQGNSA. The CDR3 loop spans 14 amino acids. The CDR3 sequence is CASSLEAGGNIQYF. The CDR3, as DNA: TGTGCCAGCAGCTTAGAGGCAGGGGGCAACATTCAGTACTTC.

The J gene is TRBJ2-7, the V gene TRBV6-5; 11 positions agree with TRBD1. This CDR3 contains 15 residues. Germline V CDR1 and CDR2: MNHEY, SVGAGI. V shed 6 bases, J shed 2 bases, and the junction held 6 bases outside the gene matches. CDR3 coding DNA: TGTGCCAGCAGCCCCGGGACAGGGGGGGCCTACGAGCAGTACGTC. Residues: CASSPGTGGAYEQYV.

Worth noting for this clone: The junction departs from germline at one end; a sequencing error may be responsible. Other DNA variants within this sample encode the same CDR3. The genes are TRBV6-6 and TRBJ2-1; D gene uncertain. Germline assignment: CDR1 MNHNY and CDR2 SVGAGI (reference sequence). The CDR3 covers 14 residues. The CDR3 protein is CASSFPELNNEQFF. CDR3 coding DNA: TGTGCCAGTAGTTTCCCCGAACTTAACAATGAGCAGTTCTTC.

The rearrangement uses TRBV19 and TRBJ2-3; 7 bases are shared with TRBD2. This CDR3 contains 16 residues. With V trimmed by 3 bases and J by 2 bases, 8 bases remained unmatched. Germline V gene lookup returns CDR1 LNHDA and CDR2 SQIVND (reference sequence). The DNA for the CDR3 is TGTGCCAGTAGTATCGAGGCTAGCGGCTTCACAGATACGCAGTATTTT. This encodes CASSIEASGFTDTQYF.